One sample yielded the 9 T cell receptor beta chains listed below, sequenced in a study of T cells in Graves' hyperthyroidism and ophthalmopathy. Authors of the study amplified TCR beta CDR3 regions from RNA transcripts. The HTBI primer set was used in a first-round RT-PCR of the TCR CDR3. TCRdb independently ran MiXCR on the multiplex PCR reads; one entry per CDR3 protein. The sample lists approximately 95,000 distinct CDR3 sequences, around 40% occurring once. The sequenced sample was peripheral blood or thyroid tissue (not recorded which). The receptors derive from a woman aged 30 to 39 with Graves' hyperthyroidism.

The chain recombines TRBV2 with TRBJ2-6; the D is unclear. Germline CDR1 SNHLY, CDR2 FYNNEI. The length of the CDR3 is 14 residues. V lost 4 bases, J lost 2 bases, and 6 bases lay in between. CDR3 residues: CASSVDTGANVLTF. CDR3 coding DNA: TGTGCCAGCAGTGTTGACACTGGGGCCAACGTCCTGACTTTC.

This clonotype has a count of ten or more. The chain recombines TRBV5-1 with TRBJ2-5; D is ambiguous. V dropped 5 bases and J dropped 2 bases, with 10 bases sitting between them. In germline, CDR1 is SGHRS, CDR2 YFSETQ. The CDR3 extends over 13 amino acids. The CDR3 here is CASRAIPQETQYF. In DNA, the CDR3 is TGCGCCAGCAGGGCAATCCCACAAGAGACCCAGTACTTC. Full variable domain (missing parts from reference TRBV5-1 and TRBJ2-5): KAGVTQTPRYLIKTRGQQVTLSCSPISGHRSVSWYQQTPGQGLQFLFEYFSETQRNKGNFPGRFSGRQFSNSRSEMNVSTLELGDSALYLCASRAIPQETQYFGPGTRLLVL.

This clonotype appeared a single time. The V call is TRBV28, the J call TRBJ2-5; 8 nucleotides line up with TRBD1. Germline V lookup: CDR1 MDHEN, CDR2 SYDVKM. This CDR3 spans 15 amino acids. The V and J ends lost 8 bases and 9 bases, in that order; junction bases with no gene match: 17. The DNA for the CDR3 is TGTGCCAGCTCGGACAGGGTTTGGAGCAATCAGCCCCAGTACTTC. This codes for CASSDRVWSNQPQYF.

This chain connects TRBV15 to TRBJ2-6; D tentatively fits TRBD1 or TRBD2 (5 bases each). Germline-derived CDR1 and CDR2 are LNHNV and YYDKDF (reference sequence). Trimming pared 8 bases from V and 2 bases from J, leaving 7 bases between. The CDR3 runs to 13 residues. The CDR3 nucleotides are TGTGCCACCCCGGGGCCTGGGGCCAACGTCCTGACTTTC. Its translation: CATPGPGANVLTF.

This clonotype was seen ten or more times. This rearrangement joins TRBV20-1 to TRBJ1-5, with D possibly matching TRBD1 (6 bases). Germline CDR1 reads DFQATT; CDR2 reads SNEGSKA (reference sequence). The CDR3 is 15 amino acids. V lost 0 bases to trimming and J lost 6 bases, with 15 bases between them. CDR3 in DNA: TGCAGTGCTAGAGATCGTGGAGCCAGGGGTCAGCCCCAGCATTTT. It translates to CSARDRGARGQPQHF.

The chain couples TRBV20-1 to TRBJ2-5, with D hard to call. The CDR3 runs 13 residues. In germline, CDR1 is DFQATT, CDR2 SNEGSKA (reference sequence). The V gene lost 1 base and the J gene lost 4 bases, with 10 bases spanning the gap. CDR3 residues: CSARVVQRETQYF. The DNA for the CDR3 is TGCAGTGCTAGAGTCGTTCAGAGAGAGACCCAGTACTTC.

The rearrangement joins TRBV7-3 to TRBJ1-3; D is unresolved. Trimming pared 2 bases from V and 0 bases from J, leaving 11 bases between. From germline, CDR1 is SGHTA and CDR2 FQGTGA. CDR3 size: 16 residues. CDR3 loop: CASSLARWDSGNTIYF. Written as DNA, the CDR3 is TGTGCCAGCAGCTTAGCTCGCTGGGACTCTGGAAACACCATATATTTT.

This clonotype was seen many times. J is TRBJ2-7 and V is TRBV5-6, with D possibly TRBD2 on 5 matching bases. Germline CDR1 is SGHDT and CDR2 is YYEEEE. The CDR3 is made up of 14 amino acids. Trimming left V 4 bases short and J 2 bases short, with 13 bases between. The CDR3 loop is CASSTETTTYEQYF. DNA of the CDR3: TGTGCCAGCAGCACCGAGACTACGACCTACGAGCAGTACTTC.

The sample holds a few counts of this clonotype. This chain joins TRBV9 and TRBJ2-3; possibly TRBD1 for D (6 bases). V was cut by 0 bases and J by 4 bases, with 15 bases left in between. The CDR3 consists of 16 residues. CDR1 is SGDLS, CDR2 YYNGEE, per germline. This CDR3 is CASSVDTGQRADTQYF. Here the CDR3 DNA reads TGTGCCAGCAGCGTAGATACAGGACAGAGAGCAGATACGCAGTATTTT.